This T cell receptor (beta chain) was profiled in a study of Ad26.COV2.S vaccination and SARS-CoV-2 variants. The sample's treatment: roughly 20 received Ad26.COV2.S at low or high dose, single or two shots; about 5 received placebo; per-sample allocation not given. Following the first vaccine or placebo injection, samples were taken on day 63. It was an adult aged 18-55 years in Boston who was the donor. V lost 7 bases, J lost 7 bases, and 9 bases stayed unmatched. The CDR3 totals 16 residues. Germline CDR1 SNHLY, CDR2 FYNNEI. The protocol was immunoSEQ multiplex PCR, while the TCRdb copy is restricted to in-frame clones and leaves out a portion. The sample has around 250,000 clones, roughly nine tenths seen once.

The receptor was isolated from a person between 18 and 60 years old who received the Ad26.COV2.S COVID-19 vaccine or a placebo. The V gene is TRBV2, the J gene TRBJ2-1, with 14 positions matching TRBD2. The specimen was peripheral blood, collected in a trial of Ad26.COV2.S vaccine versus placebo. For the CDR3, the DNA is TGTGCCAGCATCGGACTAGCGGGGGGCCGGTGGAATGAGCAGTTCTTC. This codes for CASIGLAGGRWNEQFF.